This T cell receptor (beta chain) was recorded in a study of blood T cell repertoires in COVID-19. Data came from immunoSEQ multiplex PCR; TCRdb stores just in-frame clones and leaves some out. Here the sample spans 300,000 to 350,000 clones, 90% being singletons. The participants were between roughly 18 and 90 years old and came from about two dozen US areas. Deletions cut 0 bases from V and 1 base from J, with 11 bases between. Germline CDR1 GTSNPN, CDR2 SVGIG (reference sequence). CDR3 length equals 15 residues. This TCR was recovered from a woman younger than 35 with acute COVID-19. Sequencing was performed on PBMCs or T cells enriched from blood (not recorded which). V usage is TRBV30 and J usage is TRBJ2-3; D unresolved. The CDR3 sequence is CAWSVRLVGTDTQYF. The CDR3 DNA follows: TGTGCCTGGAGTGTAAGGCTAGTAGGCACAGATACGCAGTATTTT.